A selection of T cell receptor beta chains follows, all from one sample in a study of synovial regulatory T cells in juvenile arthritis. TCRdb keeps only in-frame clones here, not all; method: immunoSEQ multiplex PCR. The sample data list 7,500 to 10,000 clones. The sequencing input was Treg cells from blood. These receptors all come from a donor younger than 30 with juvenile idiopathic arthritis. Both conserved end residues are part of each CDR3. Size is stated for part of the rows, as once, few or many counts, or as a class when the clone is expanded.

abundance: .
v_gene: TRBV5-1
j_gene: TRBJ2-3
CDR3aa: CASSRGTSGAPGYTQYF

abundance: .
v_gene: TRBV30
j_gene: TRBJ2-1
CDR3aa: CAWTLYNEQFF

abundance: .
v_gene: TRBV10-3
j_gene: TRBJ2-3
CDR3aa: CAIATFPSTDTQYF

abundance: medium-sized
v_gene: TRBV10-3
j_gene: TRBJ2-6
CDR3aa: CAISERQGSSGANVLTF

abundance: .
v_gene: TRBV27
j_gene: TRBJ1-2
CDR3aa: CASSFHRDYGYTF

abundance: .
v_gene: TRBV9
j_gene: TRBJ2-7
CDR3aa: CASSGTGESEQYF

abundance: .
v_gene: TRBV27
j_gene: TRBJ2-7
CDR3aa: CASSFLGPQSYEQYF

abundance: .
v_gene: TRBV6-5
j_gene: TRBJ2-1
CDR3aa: CASSTGGVEQFF

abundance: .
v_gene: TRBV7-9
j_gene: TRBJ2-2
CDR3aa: CASSKGFGAGTGELFF

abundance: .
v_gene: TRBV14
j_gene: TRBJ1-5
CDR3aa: CASSQGGNHRGNPNQPQHF

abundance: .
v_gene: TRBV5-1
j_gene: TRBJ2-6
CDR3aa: CASSLFVGPSGANVLTF